This T cell receptor (beta chain) was obtained from a study of blood T cell repertoires in COVID-19. V shed 2 bases and J shed 11 bases, with 13 bases lying between them. The CDR3 loop spans 13 amino acids. The germline V gene has CDR1 WNHNN and CDR2 SYGVQD (reference sequence). Sequenced by immunoSEQ multiplex PCR; TCRdb stores in-frame clones only, minus some. The sample lists roughly 40,000 clones, about 90% seen once, with approximately 8.8% in the top ten. The origin of this receptor is a woman in her seventies with acute or convalescent COVID-19. This chain links TRBV10-1 with TRBJ1-5; no clear D. Sequencing input: peripheral blood. The chain's CDR3 is CASSETLGRAQHF. The CDR3 nucleotides are TGCGCCAGCAGTGAGACACTCGGTCGGGCCCAGCATTTT.